The 10 T cell receptor beta chains below come from one sample, sequenced in a study of shared clonotypes between healthy human individuals. The naive CD8 population came from CD45RO-negative cells selected for CCR7, without terminally differentiated effector memory CD45RA+ cells. Measured with immunoSEQ multiplex PCR; TCRdb has only the in-frame clones, and not every one. The top ten clones hold approximately 1.6% of a sample with about 1.9 million clones, over 85% of them seen once. Sequencing was done on a sample of naive CD8+ T cells from PBMCs. The receptors were gathered from a man aged 18-30 years in good health. Some clones in this sample may be carry-over from other donors' samples.

In regard to this clone: Other nucleotide sequences from this sample produce the same CDR3. The chain joins TRBV28 to TRBJ2-6, with D unclear. Germline V gene sequence: CDR1 MDHEN, CDR2 SYDVKM. V was cut by 8 bases and J by 0 bases, with 2 bases left in between. The CDR3 is 12 amino acids. Here the CDR3 reads CASGSGANVLTF. The CDR3 DNA reads TGTGCCAGCGGCTCTGGGGCCAACGTCCTGACTTTC.

The rearrangement joins TRBV27 to TRBJ2-6, with D hard to call. The CDR3 has 15 residues. Germline CDR1 reads MNHEY; CDR2 reads SMNVEV (reference sequence). V shed 5 bases and J shed 0 bases, with 8 bases lying between them. CDR3 protein: CASSSPFSGANVLTF. CDR3 DNA sequence: TGTGCCAGCAGTAGCCCTTTCTCTGGGGCCAACGTCCTGACTTTC. Variable domain in full (rest from reference TRBV27 and TRBJ2-6): EAQVTQNPRYLITVTGKKLTVTCSQNMNHEYMSWYRQDPGLGLRQIYYSMNVEVTDKGDVPEGYKVSRKEKRNFPLILESPSPNQTSLYFCASSSPFSGANVLTFGAGSRLTVL.

A note on this clone: The sample contains more than one DNA sequence encoding this CDR3. The rearrangement links TRBV19 to TRBJ1-1; tentative D call: TRBD1 (5 bases). In germline, CDR1 is LNHDA, CDR2 SQIVND (reference sequence). This CDR3 spans 14 amino acids. Trimming cost V 4 bases and J 1 base, with 10 bases left between them. CDR3: CASSTGTANTEAFF. CDR3 coding DNA: TGTGCCAGTAGTACCGGGACGGCGAACACTGAAGCTTTCTTT.

As concerns this clone: At one of its ends the junction is not consistent with the germline gene, which may arise from a read error. The chain carries TRBV15 and TRBJ1-5; no firm D call. Germline CDR1 reads LNHNV; CDR2 reads YYDKDF (reference sequence). The CDR3 is made up of 13 amino acids. The CDR3 spells CATSRSSNRPQHF. In DNA, the CDR3 is TGTGCCACCAGCAGAAGTAGCAATCGGCCCCAGCATTTT.

This clone was recorded a few times. This chain connects TRBV5-5 to TRBJ1-1, with unresolved D. This CDR3 region has 12 residues. Germline CDR1 SGHKS, CDR2 YYEKEE (reference sequence). Trimming removed 0 bases at V and 3 bases at J, with 3 bases between. The CDR3 loop reads CASSLGHTEAFF. The DNA of the CDR3 is TGTGCCAGCAGCTTGGGACACACTGAAGCTTTCTTT.

This chain uses TRBV27 with TRBJ1-4; D perhaps matches TRBD1 (6 bases). This CDR3 region has 15 residues. From germline, CDR1 is MNHEY and CDR2 SMNVEV (reference sequence). V lost 4 bases and J 8 bases, leaving 17 bases between the germline ends. The CDR3 is CASSWGGGVGEKLFF. DNA for the CDR3: TGTGCCAGCAGTTGGGGAGGGGGGGTAGGCGAAAAACTGTTTTTT.

CDR3 loop: CASKIRDSSYEQYF. DNA for the CDR3: TGTGCCAGCAAGATCAGGGACAGCTCCTACGAGCAGTACTTC. The chain links TRBV28 to TRBJ2-7, with 7 bases aligning to TRBD1. CDR3 length equals 14 residues. CDR1 and CDR2 from the germline V gene are MDHEN and SYDVKM. The V gene end was trimmed by 7 bases and the J gene end by 0 bases; junction bases not matched to a gene: 6.

The gene calls are TRBV4-1 and TRBJ2-5, with a weak D call TRBD1 (6 bases). TRBJ2-7 matches the DNA end more closely, so the J call is doubtful. The germline V gene has CDR1 MGHRA and CDR2 YSYEKL. CDR3 length: 16 amino acids. CDR3 amino acids: CASSPTQGQGFHEQYF. In nucleotides, the CDR3 is TGCGCCAGCAGCCCGACCCAGGGGCAGGGGTTCCACGAGCAGTACTTC.

The chain recombines TRBV28 with TRBJ1-5; no clear D. CDR3 length: 14 residues. Per the germline V gene, CDR1 is MDHEN and CDR2 is SYDVKM. V was shortened by 4 bases and J by 2 bases, with 9 bases between the two germline ends. CDR3 nucleotide sequence: TGTGCCAGCAGTTGGAGGACGGGCAATCAGCCCCAGCATTTT. It specifies CASSWRTGNQPQHF.

The rearrangement joins TRBV7-9 to TRBJ1-2, with TRBD1 matching over 7 bases. The CDR3 loop spans 15 amino acids. Trimming took 4 bases from V and 0 from J; bases not matched to a gene: 5. Looked up from germline, CDR1 is SEHNR and CDR2 is FQNEAQ (reference sequence). In nucleotides, the CDR3 is TGTGCCAGCAGCTGGGGGGGACAGCCTAACTATGGCTACACCTTC. Translation gives CASSWGGQPNYGYTF.